This T cell receptor beta chain comes out of a study of technical replicates of blood from a handful of donors. The table came from immunoSEQ multiplex PCR; TCRdb's copy has only in-frame clones and leaves some out. This repertoire shows about 63,000 clones, around nine tenths found once; its top ten account for roughly 5%. The CDR3 is 14 residues long. The germline V gene encodes CDR1 LGHNA and CDR2 YSLEER. Trimming removed 3 bases at V and 2 bases at J, with 10 bases between. The J gene is TRBJ1-2, the V gene TRBV4-3; D perhaps matches TRBD1 (6 bases). This clonotype was sampled from a human donor in good health. Some clones in this sample may be carry-over from other donors' samples. The sample taken for sequencing was PBMCs. The DNA for the CDR3 is TGCGCCAGCAGCCACCCAGGACAGAACTATGGCTACACCTTC. This gives the protein CASSHPGQNYGYTF.